This T cell receptor beta chain derives from a study of shared clonotypes between healthy human individuals. To note about this clone: The antigen is not known.

Findings and caveats of the study: Some clonotypes were shared by all four sorted-subset donors, while others were not shared. The non-shared ones had lower generation probabilities than the shared ones.

Memory CD4+ cells were the fraction left after CD45RA+ naive selection. Sequencing was performed with immunoSEQ multiplex PCR; in TCRdb, only in-frame clones are kept and a portion is missing. The sample holds 2 million to 2.5 million clones; approximately 94% are singletons and the top ten take approximately 0.13%. The CDR3 is made up of 13 amino acids. Germline loops: CDR1 SGHTA, CDR2 FQGNSA. Trimming stripped 5 bases from V and 9 bases from J, with 14 bases between. This sequence originates from a man aged 18 to 30 in good health. Sequencing was performed on naive CD4+ T cells sorted from blood. Specified subset: CD45RA+ positively selected. This rearrangement joins TRBV7-2 to TRBJ2-1, with D possibly TRBD1 on 5 matching bases. CDR3 loop: CASSPLRTPEQFF. For the CDR3, the DNA is TGTGCCAGCAGCCCCCTCAGGACACCTGAGCAGTTCTTC. The whole variable domain, filled in from reference TRBV7-2 and TRBJ2-1, reads GAGVSQSPSNKVTEKGKDVELRCDPISGHTALYWYRQSLGQGLEFLIYFQGNSAPDKSGLPSDRFSAERTGGSVSTLTIQRTQQEDSAVYLCASSPLRTPEQFFGPGTRLTVL.